These T cell receptor beta chains were read from a single sample in a study of cytomegalovirus exposure and HLA in healthy donors. The method was immunoSEQ multiplex PCR; TCRdb's version includes in-frame clones alone and lacks a portion of them. The table has about 110,000 clones, around four fifths seen once; the top ten hold around 8.6%. The sample was PBMCs. The receptors come from a woman in her forties in good health and CMV-seropositive. The CDR3 runs from the conserved cysteine through the conserved F or W. A D gene is named only where the DNA matches it firmly. Clone size is not always given. Where it is, it says once, few, many or a class for expanded clones.

V	size	J	D	CDR3	DNA
TRBV7-9	-	TRBJ2-1	TRBD2	CANERTSSSNEQFF	TGTGCCAACGAGAGGACTAGCAGCTCCAATGAGCAGTTCTTC
TRBV18	-	TRBJ1-2	TRBD1	CASSPTGTEYGYTF	TGTGCCAGCTCACCCACCGGGACAGAATATGGCTACACCTTC
TRBV5-1	few	TRBJ1-6	-	CASSTEGDRSTSSPLHF	TGCGCCAGCAGCACTGAGGGTGACCGGAGTACGAGTTCACCCCTCCACTTT
TRBV11-2	few	TRBJ2-5	-	CASSLVSGVETQYF	TGTGCCAGCAGCTTAGTGTCAGGGGTCGAGACCCAGTACTTC
TRBV9	-	TRBJ2-2	-	CASSVRLNTGELFF	TGTGCCAGCAGCGTGCGTCTTAACACCGGGGAGCTGTTTTTT
TRBV28	-	TRBJ1-5	-	CASSSPSQPQHF	TGTGCCAGCAGTTCTCCGTCTCAGCCCCAGCATTTT
TRBV6-1	-	TRBJ1-5	-	CASRVGGNQPQHF	TGTGCCAGCAGGGTGGGGGGAAATCAGCCCCAGCATTTT
TRBV28	-	TRBJ2-7	TRBD2	CASRASGTYEQYF	TGTGCCAGCCGGGCTAGCGGGACCTACGAGCAGTACTTC
TRBV7-6	-	TRBJ1-2	TRBD1	CASSSGTGIYGYTF	TGTGCCAGCAGCTCCGGGACAGGGATCTATGGCTACACCTTC
TRBV7-9	-	TRBJ1-5	-	CASSPGPGVDQPQHF	TGTGCCAGCAGCCCCGGCCCGGGGGTGGATCAGCCCCAGCATTTT
TRBV4-2	-	TRBJ1-2	TRBD1	CASSQDEGGTGYGYTF	TGTGCCAGCAGCCAAGACGAAGGGGGGACAGGGTATGGCTACACCTTC
TRBV28	few	TRBJ1-1	-	CASSLPITGSDTEAFF	TGTGCCAGCAGTTTACCAATAACCGGGTCCGACACTGAAGCTTTCTTT
TRBV7-9	few	TRBJ2-7	-	CASSDPGSRASEQYF	TGTGCCAGCAGCGACCCCGGGAGCCGGGCGTCCGAGCAGTACTTC
TRBV28	-	TRBJ1-2	-	CASSHRDSRGYTF	TGTGCCAGCAGTCACAGGGATAGCCGGGGCTACACCTTC
TRBV15	-	TRBJ2-1	TRBD1	CATSSPGGGTGVFF	TGTGCCACCAGTTCACCGGGGGGAGGGACAGGGGTTTTCTTC
TRBV19	-	TRBJ2-3	-	CASSPRGAGDTQYF	TGTGCCAGTAGTCCACGCGGGGCCGGGGATACGCAGTATTTT
TRBV7-9	-	TRBJ1-1	-	CASSYQTRQTYTEAFF	TGTGCCAGCAGCTATCAAACACGACAGACCTACACTGAAGCTTTCTTT
TRBV4-2	-	TRBJ2-1	TRBD2	CASSLGLAGGTSYNEQFF	TGTGCCAGCAGCTTAGGTCTAGCGGGGGGTACCTCCTACAATGAGCAGTTCTTC
TRBV4-1	once	TRBJ2-7	-	CASSQPLLDSSYEQYF	TGCGCCAGCAGCCAACCCCTGTTGGACAGCTCCTACGAGCAGTACTTC
TRBV27	-	TRBJ1-2	-	CASSLSPTDGYTF	TGTGCCAGCAGTTTATCCCCAACAGATGGCTACACCTTC
TRBV27	-	TRBJ2-5	-	CASRQEFQETQYF	TGTGCCAGCAGACAGGAATTCCAAGAGACCCAGTACTTC
TRBV13	few	TRBJ1-6	TRBD1	CASSVRQGARGDSPLHF	TGTGCCAGCAGCGTCAGACAGGGGGCCCGAGGGGATTCACCCCTCCACTTT
TRBV4-2	-	TRBJ2-7	-	CASSPTYETYAYEQYF	TGTGCCAGCAGCCCCACCTATGAGACTTATGCCTACGAGCAGTACTTC